Presented here are 3 T cell receptor beta chains from one specimen sequenced in a study of blood T cell repertoires in COVID-19. Sequencing used immunoSEQ multiplex PCR; TCRdb keeps in-frame clones, though not all of them. The table lists some 250,000 clones, about 85% of them singletons. The sample taken for sequencing was peripheral blood. Source of these receptors: a man in his fifties or sixties with acute or convalescent COVID-19.

The genes are TRBV10-3 and TRBJ2-7; 7 nucleotides align to TRBD2. Germline V gene data show CDR1 as ENHRY and CDR2 as SYGVKD. CDR3 length: 15 residues. Losses at the gene ends were 1 base for V and 4 bases for J; bases not matched to a gene: 7. CDR3: CAISELRGGPYEQYF. The DNA of the CDR3 is TGTGCCATCAGTGAGTTGCGGGGAGGGCCGTACGAGCAGTACTTC.

This clone occurred a few times. The CDR3 sequence: CASSEGTGGIGELFF. The CDR3 bases are TGTGCCAGCAGCGAAGGGACAGGGGGAATCGGGGAGCTGTTTTTT. The chain is built from TRBV7-8 and TRBJ2-2, with 11 positions matching TRBD1. Germline CDR1 is SGHVS and CDR2 is FQNEAQ. With 5 bases clipped from V and 7 bases from J, the junction kept 6 bases outside the gene matches. The CDR3 length is 15 residues.

Only a few counts were recorded for this clone. V and J are TRBV6-2 or TRBV6-3 and TRBJ1-1; 7 bases map to TRBD1. Per germline, CDR1 MNHEY and CDR2 SVGEGT. This CDR3 comprises 18 residues. V lost 2 bases and J lost 0; bases outside the gene matches: 12. As DNA, the CDR3 is TGTGCCAGCAGTTACGTAGTTGCAGGGGGTAGGATGAACACTGAAGCTTTCTTT. It codes for CASSYVVAGGRMNTEAFF.